Listed here are 21 T cell receptor beta chains from one sample, sequenced in a study of OX40 agonist ivuxolimab in advanced cancers. Assay used: immunoSEQ multiplex PCR; TCRdb lists only in-frame clones, some missing. The sample includes about 11,000 clones, roughly 86% of them seen just once. Here the sequenced sample was CD4+ or CD8+ T cells sorted from blood, taken in a trial of the OX40 agonist ivuxolimab. Every receptor here comes from an adult with an advanced solid tumor such as melanoma, head and neck, liver or kidney cancer.

The chain combines TRBV19 with TRBJ1-1, with 7 positions matching TRBD1. With V trimmed by 3 bases and J by 3 bases, 1 base remained unmatched. CDR1 is LNHDA and CDR2 is SQIVND in the germline V gene (reference sequence). This CDR3 comprises 13 residues. Written as DNA, the CDR3 is TGTGCCAGTAGTATTACAGGGGACACTGAAGCTTTCTTT. As protein: CASSITGDTEAFF.

This chain uses TRBV6-4 with TRBJ2-6, with 7 bases identical to TRBD1. The ends lost 6 bases at V and 0 bases at J; junction bases unmatched: 8. Germline V gene lookup returns CDR1 MRHNA and CDR2 SNTAGT. This CDR3 is 17 amino acids long. The DNA for the CDR3 is TGTGCCAGCAGCGATACGACAGGGAGCTCTGGGGCCAACGTCCTGACTTTC. Its translation is CASSDTTGSSGANVLTF.

In its sample, this clone ranks as medium-sized (0.01 to 0.1%). The DNA of the CDR3 is TGTGCCAGCAGCCCGGGTGGCTACGAGCAGTACTTC. Amino acids: CASSPGGYEQYF. This chain connects TRBV7-9 to TRBJ2-7; D remains unclear. Trimming took 5 bases from V and 3 from J, leaving 8 bases between them. The CDR3 covers 12 residues. Germline assignment: CDR1 SEHNR and CDR2 FQNEAQ (reference sequence). Supplemented by reference TRBV7-9 and TRBJ2-7, the full variable domain reads DTGVSQNPRHKITKRGQNVTFRCDPISEHNRLYWYRQTLGQGPEFLTYFQNEAQLEKSRLLSDRFSAERPKGSFSTLEIQRTEQGDSAMYLCASSPGGYEQYFGPGTRLTVT.

This chain links TRBV28 with TRBJ1-2; D not resolved. Trimming removed 2 bases from V and 4 bases from J, with 11 bases in between. Germline CDR1 is MDHEN and CDR2 is SYDVKM. This CDR3 spans 14 amino acids. CDR3 sequence reads: CASSLRGYVYGYTF. DNA of the CDR3: TGTGCCAGCAGTTTACGAGGGTACGTCTATGGCTACACCTTC.

The chain uses TRBV5-1 and TRBJ1-5; the match to TRBD1 covers 8 bases. J gave up 0 bases and V 4 bases, and 12 bases lay outside the gene matches. In germline, CDR1 is SGHRS, CDR2 YFSETQ. The CDR3 covers 18 residues. The CDR3 reads CASSHDRGMHHSNQPQHF. The DNA of the CDR3 is TGCGCCAGCAGCCACGACAGGGGCATGCACCATAGCAATCAGCCCCAGCATTTT. Full variable domain (rest looked up from reference TRBV5-1 and TRBJ1-5): KAGVTQTPRYLIKTRGQQVTLSCSPISGHRSVSWYQQTPGQGLQFLFEYFSETQRNKGNFPGRFSGRQFSNSRSEMNVSTLELGDSALYLCASSHDRGMHHSNQPQHFGDGTRLSIL.

The rearrangement uses TRBV9 and TRBJ2-7; 7 bases fit TRBD1. Germline trimming cut 2 bases from V and 3 bases from J; bases unmatched to any gene: 8. Germline CDR1 and CDR2: SGDLS and YYNGEE. The CDR3 is made up of 15 amino acids. The CDR3 sequence: CASSVAIGTDYEQYF. As DNA, the CDR3 is TGTGCCAGCAGCGTGGCCATCGGGACAGACTACGAGCAGTACTTC.

In its sample, this clone was seen a few times. The chain uses TRBV5-5 and TRBJ2-7; 8 bases align to TRBD2. Germline V gives CDR1 SGHKS, CDR2 YYEKEE (reference sequence). The CDR3 totals 15 residues. The trim removed 4 bases at V and 0 bases at J, leaving 6 bases unmatched. The CDR3: CASSPFSGTSYEQYF. The CDR3 DNA reads TGTGCCAGCAGCCCTTTTAGCGGGACCTCCTACGAGCAGTACTTC.

DNA of the CDR3: TGTGCCAGCAGCCAAGATCGCGGTAGCCAAGAGACCCAGTACTTC. It encodes CASSQDRGSQETQYF. The chain couples TRBV4-2 to TRBJ2-5; D is undetermined. The CDR3 runs 15 residues. Trimming cost V 0 bases and J 1 base, with 9 bases left between them. CDR1 is LGHNA and CDR2 is YNFKEQ in the germline V gene.

The chain employs TRBV27 and TRBJ2-1; TRBD2 aligns across 11 bases. The CDR3 extends over 19 amino acids. The germline V gene encodes CDR1 MNHEY and CDR2 SMNVEV (reference sequence). Trimming at V came to 5 bases and at J to 9 bases, leaving 21 bases not matched to a gene. The CDR3 coding sequence is TGTGCCAGCAGTCCCACCCCGTACCCCCGGACTAGCGGGCGGGGTGAGCAGTTCTTC. It is translated as CASSPTPYPRTSGRGEQFF.

The chain joins TRBV27 to TRBJ2-2; a weak D match, TRBD1 (5 bases). Trimming removed 6 bases from V and 1 base from J, with 9 bases in between. Germline V CDR1 and CDR2: MNHEY, SMNVEV (reference sequence). The CDR3 covers 14 residues. CDR3: CASSLTVNTGELFF. CDR3 bases: TGTGCCAGCAGCCTGACAGTGAACACCGGGGAGCTGTTTTTT.

The chain has TRBV5-1 and TRBJ1-2, with 9 bases aligning to TRBD1. From germline, CDR1 is SGHRS and CDR2 YFSETQ. V lost 2 bases and J lost 5; bases outside the gene matches: 4. This CDR3 has 14 residues. The CDR3 here is CASSLLQGAYGYTF. CDR3 DNA sequence: TGCGCCAGCAGCTTACTACAGGGGGCATATGGCTACACCTTC. The variable domain in full, completed from reference TRBV5-1 and TRBJ1-2, reads KAGVTQTPRYLIKTRGQQVTLSCSPISGHRSVSWYQQTPGQGLQFLFEYFSETQRNKGNFPGRFSGRQFSNSRSEMNVSTLELGDSALYLCASSLLQGAYGYTFGSGTRLTVV.

The sample holds one count of this clone. The chain combines TRBV19 with TRBJ2-3; D uncertain. V lost 3 bases, J lost 0 bases, and 13 bases lay in between. This CDR3 has 16 amino acids. Looked up from germline, CDR1 is LNHDA and CDR2 is SQIVND (reference sequence). CDR3 sequence: CASSIASSTSTDTQYF. The DNA of the CDR3 is TGTGCCAGTAGTATCGCGAGTTCCACTAGCACAGATACGCAGTATTTT.

In DNA, the CDR3 is TGTGCCAGCAGCTTAAAAGCGGGAGGGCCCGTGGAGACCCAGTACTTC. It translates to CASSLKAGGPVETQYF. This chain uses TRBV7-8 with TRBJ2-5, with 10 positions matching TRBD2. CDR1 is SGHVS and CDR2 is FQNEAQ in the germline V gene. CDR3 length: 16 residues. The V and J ends lost 2 bases and 5 bases, in that order; junction bases with no gene match: 8.

The chain employs TRBV28 and TRBJ1-2; the D is unclear. The germline V gene encodes CDR1 MDHEN and CDR2 SYDVKM. The CDR3 is made up of 13 amino acids. With 6 bases removed from V and 1 base from J, the gap between germline ends came to 9 bases. The CDR3 nucleotides are TGTGCCAGCAGGATGGCAGATAACTATGGCTACACCTTC. Translating gives CASRMADNYGYTF.

The chain carries TRBV5-1 and TRBJ2-7; 7 nucleotides agree with TRBD1. Trimming took 6 bases from V and 6 from J; bases not matched to a gene: 9. CDR1 is SGHRS, CDR2 YFSETQ, per germline. The CDR3 totals 13 residues. The CDR3 region has the DNA TGCGCCAGCACCGCATCTGGACAGGTCGAGCAGTACTTC. Translated: CASTASGQVEQYF.

V usage is TRBV19 and J usage is TRBJ2-7; 8 bases fit TRBD1. Germline V CDR1 and CDR2: LNHDA, SQIVND (reference sequence). V shed 5 bases, J shed 4 bases, and the junction held 4 bases outside the gene matches. This CDR3 region has 13 residues. CDR3 in amino acids: CASSPRTGYEQYF. The CDR3, as DNA: TGTGCCAGTAGTCCCCGGACAGGGTACGAGCAGTACTTC.

On this clone itself: At one of its ends the junction is not consistent with the germline gene, which may arise from a read error. The chain carries TRBV27 and TRBJ1-6, with 7 nucleotides matching TRBD1. CDR3 length: 15 amino acids. The germline gives CDR1 MNHEY, CDR2 SMNVEV (reference sequence). The CDR3 loop is CASSISTGFFSPLHF. DNA of the CDR3: TGTGCCAGCAGTATATCGACAGGGTTCTTTTCACCCCTCCACTTT.

V gene TRBV6-5 combines with J gene TRBJ2-2, with 14 bases lining up with TRBD2. This CDR3 comprises 15 residues. V shed 7 bases, J shed 6 bases, and the junction held 4 bases outside the gene matches. Looked up from germline, CDR1 is MNHEY and CDR2 is SVGAGI. Here the CDR3 DNA reads TGTGCCAGCATTTCGGGACTAGCGGGAGCCGGGGAGCTGTTTTTT. Amino acids: CASISGLAGAGELFF.

The rearrangement uses TRBV28 and TRBJ2-1; D is ambiguous. Looked up from germline, CDR1 is MDHEN and CDR2 is SYDVKM. The CDR3 sequence is 15 residues long. Deletions cut 9 bases from V and 6 bases from J, with 21 bases between. This chain's CDR3 is CASPRGIKHGNEQFF. The CDR3 nucleotides are TGTGCCAGTCCACGAGGAATTAAACATGGCAATGAGCAGTTCTTC. Full variable domain (remainder filled in from reference TRBV28 and TRBJ2-1): DVKVTQSSRYLVKRTGEKVFLECVQDMDHENMFWYRQDPGLGLRLIYFSYDVKMKEKGDIPEGYSVSREKKERFSLILESASTNQTSMYLCASPRGIKHGNEQFFGPGTRLTVL.

This chain joins TRBV7-6 and TRBJ1-1; possible D gene TRBD1, 6 bases. V shed 1 base and J shed 1 base, with 7 bases lying between them. CDR3 size: 14 residues. The germline V gene has CDR1 SGHVS and CDR2 FNYEAQ. For the CDR3, the DNA is TGTGCCAGCAGCTTAGGCAGGGGGAACACTGAAGCTTTCTTT. It codes for CASSLGRGNTEAFF.

J is TRBJ1-5 and V is TRBV28; D gene uncertain. Germline V gene lookup returns CDR1 MDHEN and CDR2 SYDVKM. Trimming pared 2 bases from V and 0 bases from J, leaving 8 bases between. The CDR3 covers 15 residues. CDR3 nucleotides: TGTGCCAGCAGTTTAGGTGACTATAGCAATCAGCCCCAGCATTTT. Its protein product is CASSLGDYSNQPQHF.